The clone carrying this T cell receptor (beta chain) has a count of ten or more. Its antigen is currently unknown. The entry originates in a study of regulatory T cells in long-lasting Graves disease. Documented time point: newly diagnosed GD, antithyroid drugs for less than 3 months. RNA from PBMCs was the source of the TCR library. EDTA tubes held 7 to 9 milliliters of peripheral blood from each patient. Both iRepertoire HTBI primers and Arm-PCR of CDR3 regions were used to build the TCR beta libraries. Authors' analysis steps: In the combined samples, under 80 TRBV and 14 TRBJ segments were identified. TCRdb analysed the multiplex PCR reads with MiXCR anew, one entry per CDR3 protein. TCRdb assigned the V and J calls; the authors' analysis was not used. The sample yields under 250,000 distinct CDR3 sequences, over 20% seen once. This CDR3 has 15 amino acids. Losses at the gene ends were 4 bases for V and 5 bases for J; bases not matched to a gene: 2.

The study, taken as a whole, reports: TCR diversity was lower in persistent than newly diagnosed Graves' disease. It was in persistent disease that TRBV28, TRBJ1-2 and TRBJ2-5 were favored.

This receptor was obtained from a female donor with Graves disease. Sequenced here: peripheral blood mononuclear cells (PBMCs), sampled at new diagnosis, from a patient treated with antithyroid drugs. This chain joins TRBV12-3 or TRBV12-4 and TRBJ2-1, with 13 bases aligning to TRBD2. CDR3 nucleotides: TGTGCCAGCAGTTCGGGACTAGCGGGACACAATGAGCAGTTCTTC. It yields the protein CASSSGLAGHNEQFF.